The 24 T cell receptor beta chains in this list originate from one sample, sequenced in a study of blood T cell repertoires in COVID-19 (TCRdb year 2020). Library creation used the immunoSEQ multiplex PCR assay. Held by TCRdb, this immuneACCESS table contains in-frame sequences only and omits some clones. Under half of the omission traces to an unresolved V gene where checked; the cause of the rest is unknown. The sample contains about 61,000 clones, 70% to 80% of them found a single time. About 22% of the sample lies in the top ten. Input material: peripheral blood. Source of these receptors: a man older than 75 with active or convalescent COVID-19.

The rearrangement links TRBV6-6 to TRBJ2-3; D is possibly TRBD1 (7 bases). Trimming stripped 4 bases from V and 4 bases from J, with 12 bases between. In germline, CDR1 is MNHNY, CDR2 SVGAGI (reference sequence). CDR3 length: 14 amino acids. CDR3 sequence: CASSSGGIADTQYF. The CDR3 nucleotides read TGTGCCAGCAGTTCAGGGGGGATAGCAGATACGCAGTATTTT.

This clone was seen more than once but under ten times. The J gene is TRBJ1-3, the V gene TRBV10-3; weak D call: TRBD1 (5 bases). The germline V gene has CDR1 ENHRY and CDR2 SYGVKD. The CDR3 totals 14 residues. V was trimmed by 6 bases and J by 10 bases, leaving 19 bases between them. CDR3 DNA sequence: TGTGCCATCAGGACGGACACAGACCGTGGGACCATATATTTT. Translated, it gives CAIRTDTDRGTIYF.

The CDR3 DNA is TGTGCCAGCAGTTGGCACAGGGCGGAAGAGCCCCAGCATTTT. This translates into CASSWHRAEEPQHF. The chain links TRBV6-5 to TRBJ1-5, with a weak D call TRBD1 (6 bases). The germline V gene encodes CDR1 MNHEY and CDR2 SVGAGI. Trimming removed 4 bases at V and 8 bases at J, with 15 bases between. The CDR3 loop spans 14 amino acids.

In DNA form, the CDR3 reads TGTGCCAGCAGCCTTGGACAGGGCTACGAGCAGTACTTC. Protein product: CASSLGQGYEQYF. The V gene is TRBV9, the J gene TRBJ2-7; 8 bases fit TRBD1. With V trimmed by 4 bases and J by 3 bases, 3 bases remained unmatched. The V gene's germline CDR1 is SGDLS and CDR2 YYNGEE. The CDR3 loop spans 13 amino acids.

This chain connects TRBV5-6 to TRBJ1-3; D not certain. This CDR3 contains 15 residues. The V end was cut by 0 bases, the J end by 0 bases, with 7 bases between. CDR1 and CDR2 (germline): SGHDT, YYEEEE. CDR3 DNA: TGTGCCAGCAGCTTGGGCAGTTACTCTGGAAACACCATATATTTT. The encoded protein is CASSLGSYSGNTIYF.

This chain links TRBV3-1 (or the pseudogene TRBV3-2) with TRBJ2-7, with D possibly TRBD1 on 5 matching bases. V was pared by 2 bases and J by 6 bases, with 11 bases between. CDR1 LGHDT and CDR2 YNNKEL come from the germline V gene (reference sequence). The CDR3 is 13 amino acids. Here the CDR3 reads CASSQTITGEQYF. The CDR3 bases are TGTGCCAGCAGCCAAACTATAACAGGCGAGCAGTACTTC.

The rearrangement joins TRBV6-2 or TRBV6-3 to TRBJ2-1; tentatively, D is TRBD2 (5 bases). CDR3 length: 18 residues. The germline gives CDR1 MNHEY, CDR2 SVGEGT. Trimming took off 2 bases at V and 3 bases at J, with 20 bases between the two ends. The CDR3 region is CASSYPLGEFRGYNEQFF. DNA of the CDR3: TGTGCCAGCAGTTACCCGTTAGGCGAGTTTCGGGGCTACAATGAGCAGTTCTTC.

The chain uses TRBV7-8 and TRBJ2-5, with unresolved D. CDR3 size: 13 residues. V lost 2 bases to trimming and J lost 1 base, with 5 bases between them. Germline-derived CDR1 and CDR2 are SGHVS and FQNEAQ. DNA of the CDR3: TGTGCCAGCAGCTTACAGGCCCAAGAGACCCAGTACTTC. This sequence encodes CASSLQAQETQYF.

The chain combines TRBV21-1 with TRBJ2-7; the table's D gene call, TRBD1, was not cross checked with the DNA. TRBV21-1 is annotated as a pseudogene. This CDR3 is 16 amino acids long. CDR3 in DNA: TGTGCCAGCAGTCGACACCGCCGAAGGAACCTCCGCGAGCAGTACTTC. This sequence encodes CASSRHRRRNLREQYF.

This chain connects TRBV5-1 to TRBJ2-7, with TRBD1 matching over 9 bases. Trimming removed 4 bases from V and 5 bases from J; junction bases left unmatched: 13. CDR3 length: 16 residues. The germline CDR1 and CDR2 sequences are SGHRS and YFSETQ. CDR3: CASSQGQGFYEDEQYF. CDR3 DNA sequence: TGCGCCAGCAGCCAGGGACAGGGCTTTTATGAGGACGAGCAGTACTTC.

The sample holds a few counts of this clone. This chain joins TRBV6-6 and TRBJ2-7, with 8 bases aligning to TRBD2. Trimming at V came to 10 bases and at J to 2 bases, leaving 7 bases not matched to a gene. The CDR3 length is 13 residues. Germline V gene data show CDR1 as MNHNY and CDR2 as SVGAGI (reference sequence). The CDR3 nucleotides read TGTGCCACACGGGGGGGCGGGACCTACGAGCAGTACTTC. Its protein is CATRGGGTYEQYF.

In its sample, this clone was seen a few times. The gene calls are TRBV6-5 and TRBJ2-1, with D possibly being TRBD1 (6 bases). The CDR3 covers 15 residues. The germline V and J ends were trimmed by 5 bases and 4 bases, with 15 bases remaining between them. Germline CDR1 MNHEY, CDR2 SVGAGI. CDR3 loop: CASSQQGSPYNEQFF. The CDR3, as DNA: TGTGCCAGCAGTCAACAGGGCTCGCCGTACAATGAGCAGTTCTTC.

This clone was observed a single time. V is TRBV7-9 and J is TRBJ2-5, with 7 bases lining up with TRBD1. The CDR3 loop spans 14 amino acids. V shed 6 bases and J 1 base; nucleotides not matched to a gene: 5. The germline gives CDR1 SEHNR, CDR2 FQNEAQ (reference sequence). CDR3 in amino acids: CASRRQGPQETQYF. CDR3 DNA: TGTGCCAGCAGGAGACAGGGTCCCCAAGAGACCCAGTACTTC.

This chain uses TRBV6-6 with TRBJ2-3; D is possibly TRBD1 (5 bases). Trimming cost V 3 bases and J 9 bases, with 13 bases left between them. CDR3 length: 13 residues. Germline V CDR1 and CDR2: MNHNY, SVGAGI (reference sequence). For the CDR3, the DNA is TGTGCCAGCAGTTATCCCCAGGGCGGAACGCAGTATTTT. Amino acid sequence: CASSYPQGGTQYF.

This clone came up once. The genes are TRBV7-6 and TRBJ2-3, with 16 bases matching TRBD2. V shed 4 bases and J 4 bases; nucleotides not matched to a gene: 5. The CDR3 is 17 amino acids. The germline CDR1 and CDR2 sequences are SGHVS and FNYEAQ. CDR3 sequence: CASSSGTSGRGSDTQYF. The DNA for the CDR3 is TGTGCCAGCAGCTCCGGGACTAGCGGGAGGGGGTCAGATACGCAGTATTTT.

V is TRBV27 and J is TRBJ2-7; 7 nucleotides align to TRBD2. Trimming at V came to 7 bases and at J to 2 bases, leaving 26 bases not matched to a gene. The CDR3 covers 20 residues. Germline CDR1 and CDR2: MNHEY and SMNVEV (reference sequence). CDR3 nucleotide sequence: TGTGCCAGCACTCGTCTCGCAGGGCGTCTAGCGGACGAAGGGCCCTACGAGCAGTACTTC. Translating it yields CASTRLAGRLADEGPYEQYF.

The rearrangement links TRBV29-1 to TRBJ2-5; TRBD1 aligns across 8 bases. Germline V gene sequence: CDR1 SQVTM, CDR2 ANQGSEA. The V gene end was trimmed by 6 bases and the J gene end by 4 bases; junction bases not matched to a gene: 1. The CDR3 spans 11 residues. DNA for the CDR3: TGCAGCGTCACAGGGGGAGAGACCCAGTACTTC. Translation gives CSVTGGETQYF.

The chain links TRBV28 to TRBJ1-1; 8 nucleotides align to TRBD1. After removal of 7 bases from V and 3 bases from J, the junction contained 4 bases not matched to a gene. CDR3 length: 13 residues. Germline CDR1 MDHEN, CDR2 SYDVKM. CDR3 region: CASNRGEDTEAFF. In DNA, the CDR3 is TGTGCCAGCAACAGGGGGGAAGACACTGAAGCTTTCTTT.

The gene calls are TRBV5-4 and TRBJ1-2, with D unclear. Germline V gene sequence: CDR1 SGHNT, CDR2 YYREEE (reference sequence). The ends were cut back, 0 bases at V and 2 bases at J, with 5 bases in the middle. The CDR3 is made up of 13 amino acids. The CDR3 nucleotides are TGTGCCAGCAGCTTGGCGGGGAACTATGGCTACACCTTC. The encoded protein is CASSLAGNYGYTF.

The sample holds one count of this clone. This sequence joins TRBV7-9 and TRBJ1-4; TRBD1 aligns across 8 bases. J was trimmed by 7 bases and V by 4 bases; bases with no gene match: 8. Per germline, CDR1 SEHNR and CDR2 FQNEAQ (reference sequence). The CDR3 has 15 residues. CDR3 loop: CASSSDQGAGEKLFF. DNA for the CDR3: TGTGCCAGCAGCTCCGACCAGGGGGCAGGTGAAAAACTGTTTTTT.

The genes are TRBV4-1 and TRBJ1-6; possibly TRBD1 for D (6 bases). The V end lost 6 bases, the J end lost 7 bases, and 13 bases lay between the germline ends. Germline V CDR1 and CDR2: MGHRA, YSYEKL. This CDR3 is built from 14 residues. The CDR3 region has the DNA TGCGCCAGCAGAAAACAGGGAAGGAATTCACCCCTCCACTTT. As protein: CASRKQGRNSPLHF.

This chain uses TRBV4-1 with TRBJ2-1; D is possibly TRBD2 (6 bases). V lost 1 base and J 2 bases, leaving 15 bases between the germline ends. The CDR3 is 17 amino acids. Germline CDR1 reads MGHRA; CDR2 reads YSYEKL. This CDR3 reads CASSQAQAGTPYNEQFF. In DNA, the CDR3 is TGCGCCAGCAGCCAAGCTCAAGCCGGGACTCCCTACAATGAGCAGTTCTTC.

This clone appeared a single time. The V call is TRBV5-4, the J call TRBJ2-7, with 13 nucleotides matching TRBD2. V lost 4 bases, J lost 7 bases, and 8 bases stayed unmatched. The CDR3 is 15 residues long. Germline-derived CDR1 and CDR2 are SGHNT and YYREEE (reference sequence). The CDR3 bases are TGTGCCAGCAGCCTAGAACTAGCGGGAGGGGGTGAGCAGTACTTC. It codes for CASSLELAGGGEQYF.

The rearrangement uses TRBV6-5 and TRBJ2-5, with D possibly TRBD1 on 7 matching bases. The germline V and J ends were trimmed by 6 bases and 14 bases, with 16 bases remaining between them. The CDR3 contains 11 residues. Germline V gene lookup returns CDR1 MNHEY and CDR2 SVGAGI. The CDR3 loop is CASRKGGTVYF. The CDR3 nucleotides read TGTGCCAGCAGAAAAGGGGGGACAGTTTACTTC.